This T cell receptor beta chain came from a study of T-cell reconstitution after alpha-beta-depleted transplantation in children. General study results and limits: One year after transplant, T-cell counts and diversity came mostly from newly produced T cells. Several hundred graft clones that had expanded were reportedly the source of alpha-beta T cells about two months after transplant.

On this clonotype itself: Its antigen is unidentified.

The V gene lost 0 bases and the J gene lost 3 bases, with 21 bases spanning the gap. CDR1 is SGHDN and CDR2 is FVKESK in the germline V gene. The CDR3 totals 18 residues. TCRbeta library construction was performed incorporating unique molecular identifiers. TCRdb analysed the PCR reads with MiXCR anew, one entry per CDR3 protein. The sample shows about 580,000 distinct CDR3 sequences, roughly 30% of them seen only once. The TCR comes from a boy under two years old with Wiskott-Aldrich syndrome, due to receive a stem cell transplant. This sequence joins TRBV14 and TRBJ2-7; TRBD2 is a possible D gene (6 bases). The material sequenced was PBMCs, taken before TCRalphabeta/CD19-depleted stem cell transplant. This CDR3 is CASSQESGYVGRYYEQYF. CDR3 DNA: TGTGCCAGCAGCCAAGAAAGCGGGTACGTGGGAAGGTACTACGAGCAGTACTTC.